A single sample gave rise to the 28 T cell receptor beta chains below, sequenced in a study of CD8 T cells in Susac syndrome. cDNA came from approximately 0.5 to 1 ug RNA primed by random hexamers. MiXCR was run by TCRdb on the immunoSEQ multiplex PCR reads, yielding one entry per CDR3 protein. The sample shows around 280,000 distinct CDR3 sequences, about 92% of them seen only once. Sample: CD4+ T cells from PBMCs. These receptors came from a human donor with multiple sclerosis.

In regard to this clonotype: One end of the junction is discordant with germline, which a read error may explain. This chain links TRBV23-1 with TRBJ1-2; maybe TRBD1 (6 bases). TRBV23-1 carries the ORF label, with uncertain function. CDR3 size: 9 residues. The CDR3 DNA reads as TGCGCCAGCAGTCAGAGGGGGAACTTC. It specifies CASSQRGNF.

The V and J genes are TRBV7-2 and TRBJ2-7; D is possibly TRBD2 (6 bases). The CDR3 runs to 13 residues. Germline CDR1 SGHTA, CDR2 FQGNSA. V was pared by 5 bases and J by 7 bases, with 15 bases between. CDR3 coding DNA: TGTGCCAGCAGCCCCTCTAGCGCTTGGGAGCAGTACTTC. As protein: CASSPSSAWEQYF.

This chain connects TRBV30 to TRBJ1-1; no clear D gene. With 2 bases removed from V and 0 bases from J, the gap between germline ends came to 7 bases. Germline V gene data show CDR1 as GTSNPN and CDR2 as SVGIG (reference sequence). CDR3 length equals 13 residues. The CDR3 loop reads CAWSRYMNTEAFF. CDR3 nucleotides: TGTGCCTGGAGTCGGTACATGAACACTGAAGCTTTCTTT. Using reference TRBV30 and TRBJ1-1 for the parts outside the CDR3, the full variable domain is SQTIHQWPATLVQPVGSPLSLECTVEGTSNPNLYWYRQAAGRGLQLLFYSVGIGQISSEVPQNLSASRPQDRQFILSSKKLLLSDSGFYLCAWSRYMNTEAFFGQGTRLTVV.

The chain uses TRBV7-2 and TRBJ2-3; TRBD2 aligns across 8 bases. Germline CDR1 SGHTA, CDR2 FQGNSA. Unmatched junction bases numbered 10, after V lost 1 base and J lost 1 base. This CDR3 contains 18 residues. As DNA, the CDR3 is TGTGCCAGCAGCTTAGTTCGTCCTTTAGCGGGGCGCACAGATACGCAGTATTTT. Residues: CASSLVRPLAGRTDTQYF.

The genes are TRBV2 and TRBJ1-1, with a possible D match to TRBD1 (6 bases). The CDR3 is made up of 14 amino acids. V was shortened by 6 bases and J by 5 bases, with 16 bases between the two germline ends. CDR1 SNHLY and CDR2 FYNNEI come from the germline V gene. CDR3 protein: CASRRFRGETEAFF. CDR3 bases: TGTGCCAGCAGGAGATTTAGGGGGGAGACTGAAGCTTTCTTT.

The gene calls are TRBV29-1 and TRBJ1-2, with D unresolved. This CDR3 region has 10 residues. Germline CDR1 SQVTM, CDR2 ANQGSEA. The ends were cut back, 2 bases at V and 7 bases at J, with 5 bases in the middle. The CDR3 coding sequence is TGCAGCGTTGAACGTTCTGGCTACACCTTC. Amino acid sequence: CSVERSGYTF.

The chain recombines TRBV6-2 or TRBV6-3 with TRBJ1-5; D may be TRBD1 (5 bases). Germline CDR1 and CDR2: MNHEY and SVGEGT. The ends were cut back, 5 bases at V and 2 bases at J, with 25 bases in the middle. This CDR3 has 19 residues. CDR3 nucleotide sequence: TGTGCCAGCAGTCCCCTCGGCCGGGAGGGAGGAGGGGGCAATCAGCCCCAGCATTTT. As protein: CASSPLGREGGGGNQPQHF.

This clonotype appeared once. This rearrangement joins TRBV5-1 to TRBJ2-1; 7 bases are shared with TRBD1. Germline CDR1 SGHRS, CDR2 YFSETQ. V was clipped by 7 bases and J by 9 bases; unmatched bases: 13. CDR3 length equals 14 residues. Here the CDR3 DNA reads TGCGCCAGCTGCCCGACAGGGCTTTCTCTTGAGCAGTTCTTC. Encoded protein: CASCPTGLSLEQFF.

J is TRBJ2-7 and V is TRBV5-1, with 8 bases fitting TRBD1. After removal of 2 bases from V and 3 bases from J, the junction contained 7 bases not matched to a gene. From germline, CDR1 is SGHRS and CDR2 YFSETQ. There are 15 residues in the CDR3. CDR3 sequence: CASSFTGTGLYEQYF. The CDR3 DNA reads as TGCGCCAGCAGCTTTACCGGGACAGGACTCTACGAGCAGTACTTC.

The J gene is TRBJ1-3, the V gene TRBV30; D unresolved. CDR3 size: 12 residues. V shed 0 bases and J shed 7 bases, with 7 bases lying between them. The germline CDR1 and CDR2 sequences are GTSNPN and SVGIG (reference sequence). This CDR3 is CAWSVGRNTIYF. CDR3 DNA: TGTGCCTGGAGTGTGGGCCGGAACACCATATATTTT.

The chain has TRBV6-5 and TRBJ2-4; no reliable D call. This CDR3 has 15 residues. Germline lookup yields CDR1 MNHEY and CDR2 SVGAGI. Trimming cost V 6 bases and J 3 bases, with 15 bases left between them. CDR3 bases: TGTGCCAGCAGCGATCCGTACAGAAACAAAAACATTCAGTACTTC. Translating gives CASSDPYRNKNIQYF.

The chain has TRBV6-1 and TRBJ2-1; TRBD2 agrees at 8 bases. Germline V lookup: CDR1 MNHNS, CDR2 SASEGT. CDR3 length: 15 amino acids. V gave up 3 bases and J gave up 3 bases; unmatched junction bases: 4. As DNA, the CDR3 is TGTGCCAGCAGTGAGCGGGGGGTTCGCTACAATGAGCAGTTCTTC. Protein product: CASSERGVRYNEQFF.

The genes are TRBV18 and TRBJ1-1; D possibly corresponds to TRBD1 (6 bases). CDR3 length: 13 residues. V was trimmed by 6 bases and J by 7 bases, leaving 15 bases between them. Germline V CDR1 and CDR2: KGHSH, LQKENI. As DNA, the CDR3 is TGTGCCAGCTCCCTTACAGGGACCTATGAAGCTTTCTTT. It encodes CASSLTGTYEAFF.

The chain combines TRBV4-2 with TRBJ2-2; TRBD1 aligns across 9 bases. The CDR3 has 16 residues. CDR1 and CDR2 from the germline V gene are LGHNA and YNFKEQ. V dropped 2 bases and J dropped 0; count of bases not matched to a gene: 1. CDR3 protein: CASSQRTGANTGELFF. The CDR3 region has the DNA TGTGCCAGCAGCCAAAGGACAGGGGCGAACACCGGGGAGCTGTTTTTT.

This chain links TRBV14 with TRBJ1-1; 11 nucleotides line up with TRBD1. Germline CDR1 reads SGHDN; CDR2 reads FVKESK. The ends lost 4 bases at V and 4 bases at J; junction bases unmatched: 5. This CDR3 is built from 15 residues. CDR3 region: CASSLWTGGPTEAFF. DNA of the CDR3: TGTGCCAGCAGCCTATGGACAGGGGGCCCCACTGAAGCTTTCTTT. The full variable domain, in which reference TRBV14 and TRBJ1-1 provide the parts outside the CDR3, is EAGVTQFPSHSVIEKGQTVTLRCDPISGHDNLYWYRRVMGKEIKFLLHFVKESKQDESGMPNNRFLAERTGGTYSTLKVQPAELEDSGVYFCASSLWTGGPTEAFFGQGTRLTVV.

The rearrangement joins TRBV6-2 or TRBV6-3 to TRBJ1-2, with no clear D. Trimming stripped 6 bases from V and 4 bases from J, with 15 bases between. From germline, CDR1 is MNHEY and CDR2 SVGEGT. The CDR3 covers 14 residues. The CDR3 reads CASSPRRTLYGYTF. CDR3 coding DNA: TGTGCCAGCAGCCCTCGACGGACGCTCTATGGCTACACCTTC.

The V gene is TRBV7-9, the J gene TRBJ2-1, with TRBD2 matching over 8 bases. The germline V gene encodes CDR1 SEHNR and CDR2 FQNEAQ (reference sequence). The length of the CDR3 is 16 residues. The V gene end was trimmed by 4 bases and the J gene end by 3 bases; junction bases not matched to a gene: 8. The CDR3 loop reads CASSSLIAGFYNEQFF. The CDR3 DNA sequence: TGTGCCAGCAGCTCCCTAATAGCGGGATTCTACAATGAGCAGTTCTTC. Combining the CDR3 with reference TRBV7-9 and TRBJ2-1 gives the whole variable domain DTGVSQNPRHKITKRGQNVTFRCDPISEHNRLYWYRQTLGQGPEFLTYFQNEAQLEKSRLLSDRFSAERPKGSFSTLEIQRTEQGDSAMYLCASSSLIAGFYNEQFFGPGTRLTVL.

CDR3 DNA sequence: TGTGCCAGCAGCGCCATAGCGGGGGGCTCCTACAATGAGCAGTTCTTC. Amino acid sequence: CASSAIAGGSYNEQFF. The chain combines TRBV11-2 with TRBJ2-1; 10 bases map to TRBD2. The germline gives CDR1 SGHAT, CDR2 FQNNGV. V lost 5 bases, J lost 0 bases, and 4 bases stayed unmatched. The CDR3 consists of 16 residues.

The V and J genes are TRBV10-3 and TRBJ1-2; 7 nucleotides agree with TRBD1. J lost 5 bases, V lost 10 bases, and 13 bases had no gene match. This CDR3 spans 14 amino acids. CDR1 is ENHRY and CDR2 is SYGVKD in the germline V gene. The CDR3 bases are TGTGCCACCTACTCGGCGCAGGGGGTGTATGGCTACACCTTC. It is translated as CATYSAQGVYGYTF.

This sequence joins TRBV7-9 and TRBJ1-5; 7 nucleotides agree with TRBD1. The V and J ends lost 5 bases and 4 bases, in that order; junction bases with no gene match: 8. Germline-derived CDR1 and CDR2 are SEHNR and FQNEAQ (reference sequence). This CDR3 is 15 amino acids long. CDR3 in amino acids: CASSPGTDWNQPQHF. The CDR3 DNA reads TGTGCCAGCAGCCCCGGGACAGACTGGAATCAGCCCCAGCATTTT.

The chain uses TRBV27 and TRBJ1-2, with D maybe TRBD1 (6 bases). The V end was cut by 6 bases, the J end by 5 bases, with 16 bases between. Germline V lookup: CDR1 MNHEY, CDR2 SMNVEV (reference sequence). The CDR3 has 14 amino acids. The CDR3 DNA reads TGTGCCAGCAGCCTCTCCGGGACATCTTATGGCTACACCTTC. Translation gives CASSLSGTSYGYTF.

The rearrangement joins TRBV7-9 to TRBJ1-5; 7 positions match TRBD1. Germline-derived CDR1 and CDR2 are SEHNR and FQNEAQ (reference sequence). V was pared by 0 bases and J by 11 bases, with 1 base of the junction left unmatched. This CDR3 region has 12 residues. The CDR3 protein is CASSLATGTQHF. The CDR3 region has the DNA TGTGCCAGCAGCTTAGCGACAGGGACCCAGCATTTT.

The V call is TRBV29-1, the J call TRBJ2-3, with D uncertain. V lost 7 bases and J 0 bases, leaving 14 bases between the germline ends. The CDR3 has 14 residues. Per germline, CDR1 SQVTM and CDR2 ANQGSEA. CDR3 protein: CSGRTSTSTDTQYF. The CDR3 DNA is TGCAGCGGACGAACATCGACCAGCACAGATACGCAGTATTTT.

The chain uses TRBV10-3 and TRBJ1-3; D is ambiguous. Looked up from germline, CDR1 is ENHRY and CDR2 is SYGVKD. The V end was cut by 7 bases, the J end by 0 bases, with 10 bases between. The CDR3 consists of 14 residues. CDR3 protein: CAIKAVSSGNTIYF. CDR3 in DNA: TGTGCCATCAAGGCCGTTAGCTCTGGAAACACCATATATTTT.

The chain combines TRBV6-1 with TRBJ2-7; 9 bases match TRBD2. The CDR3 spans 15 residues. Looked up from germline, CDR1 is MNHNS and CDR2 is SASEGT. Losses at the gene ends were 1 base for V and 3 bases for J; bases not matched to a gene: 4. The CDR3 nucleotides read TGTGCCAGCAGTGAAGGGGCTAGCGGGGTCTACGAGCAGTACTTC. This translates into CASSEGASGVYEQYF.

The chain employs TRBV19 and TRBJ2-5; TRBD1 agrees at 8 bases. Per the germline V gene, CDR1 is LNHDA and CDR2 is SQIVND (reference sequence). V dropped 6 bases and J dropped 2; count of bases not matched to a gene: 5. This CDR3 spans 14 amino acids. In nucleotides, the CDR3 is TGTGCCAGTAGAAGGGACAGGACGCAAGAGACCCAGTACTTC. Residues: CASRRDRTQETQYF.

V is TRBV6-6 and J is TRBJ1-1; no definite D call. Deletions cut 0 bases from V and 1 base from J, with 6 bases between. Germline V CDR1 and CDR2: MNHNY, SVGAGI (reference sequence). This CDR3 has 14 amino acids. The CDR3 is CASSYSRTNTEAFF. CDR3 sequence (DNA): TGTGCCAGCAGTTACTCCCGGACGAACACTGAAGCTTTCTTT.

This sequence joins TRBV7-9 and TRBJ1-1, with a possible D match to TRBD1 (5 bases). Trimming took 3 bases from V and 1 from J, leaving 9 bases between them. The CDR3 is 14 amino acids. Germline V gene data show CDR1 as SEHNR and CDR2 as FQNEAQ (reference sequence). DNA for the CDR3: TGTGCCAGCAGCTTCCGGGACCGGAACACTGAAGCTTTCTTT. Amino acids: CASSFRDRNTEAFF.